The text below deals with one T cell receptor (beta chain). Its antigen remains unknown. One tube held mixed TRB-A and TRB-B primer pools for touch-down PCR. Reanalyzing the multiplex PCR reads, TCRdb keeps one entry per CDR3 protein, without DNA. This table holds over 4,500 distinct CDR3 sequences. The germline gives CDR1 MNHNY, CDR2 SVGAGI (reference sequence). This CDR3 spans 19 amino acids. This sample was included in a study of T cell clusters in autoimmune cytopenias. Study-level findings and limits: TRB repertoire shifts in secondary cytopenia and chronic lymphocytic leukemia mostly reflected lymphoma, not autoimmunity. Exclusive TRB clusters were about 3-fold more numerous in healthy donors than in active autoimmune hepatitis.

TRB amplification used 250 ng of peripheral blood genomic DNA. This chain joins TRBV6-6 and TRBJ2-1; as DNA is missing, the TRBD2 call by TCRdb cannot be tested. The receptor was isolated from a human donor with an autoimmune cytopenia or autoimmune hepatitis (not recorded which). The specimen was peripheral blood. The CDR3 region is CASNYRLAGGKITYNEQFF.